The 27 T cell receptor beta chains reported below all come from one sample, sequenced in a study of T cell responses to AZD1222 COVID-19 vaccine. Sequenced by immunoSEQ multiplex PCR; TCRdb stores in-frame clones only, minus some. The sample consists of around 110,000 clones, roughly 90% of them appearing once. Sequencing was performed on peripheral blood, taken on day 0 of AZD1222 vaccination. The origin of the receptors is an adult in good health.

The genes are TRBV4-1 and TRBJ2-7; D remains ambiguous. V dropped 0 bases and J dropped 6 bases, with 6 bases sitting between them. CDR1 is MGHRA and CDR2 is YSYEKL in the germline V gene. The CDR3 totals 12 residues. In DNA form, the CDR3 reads TGCGCCAGCAGCCAAGATCGTGGCGAGCAGTACTTC. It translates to CASSQDRGEQYF.

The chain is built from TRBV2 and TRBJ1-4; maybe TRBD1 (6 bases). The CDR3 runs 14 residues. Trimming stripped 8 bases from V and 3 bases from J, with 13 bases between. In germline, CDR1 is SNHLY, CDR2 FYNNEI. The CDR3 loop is CASGGAGANEKLFF. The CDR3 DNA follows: TGTGCCAGCGGGGGGGCCGGGGCTAATGAAAAACTGTTTTTT. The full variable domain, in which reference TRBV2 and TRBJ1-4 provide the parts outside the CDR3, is EPEVTQTPSHQVTQMGQEVILRCVPISNHLYFYWYRQILGQKVEFLVSFYNNEISEKSEIFDDQFSVERPDGSNFTLKIRSTKLEDSAMYFCASGGAGANEKLFFGSGTQLSVL.

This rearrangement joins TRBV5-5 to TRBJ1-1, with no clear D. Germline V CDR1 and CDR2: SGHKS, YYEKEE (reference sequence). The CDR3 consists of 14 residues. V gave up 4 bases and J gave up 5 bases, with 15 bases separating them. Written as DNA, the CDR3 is TGTGCCAGCAGCCTATACGGGCAGCGAACTGAAGCTTTCTTT. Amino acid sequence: CASSLYGQRTEAFF.

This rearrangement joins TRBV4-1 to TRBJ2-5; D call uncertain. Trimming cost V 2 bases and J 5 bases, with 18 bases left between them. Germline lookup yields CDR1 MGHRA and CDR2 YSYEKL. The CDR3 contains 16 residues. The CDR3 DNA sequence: TGCGCCAGCAGCCAAAAAACCGGCTCCACGCGGGAGACCCAGTACTTC. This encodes CASSQKTGSTRETQYF.

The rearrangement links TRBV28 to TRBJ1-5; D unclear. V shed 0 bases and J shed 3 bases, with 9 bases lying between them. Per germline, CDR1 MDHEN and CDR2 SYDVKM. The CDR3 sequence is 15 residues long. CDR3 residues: CASSLWAGFNQPQHF. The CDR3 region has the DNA TGTGCCAGCAGTTTATGGGCGGGATTCAATCAGCCCCAGCATTTT.

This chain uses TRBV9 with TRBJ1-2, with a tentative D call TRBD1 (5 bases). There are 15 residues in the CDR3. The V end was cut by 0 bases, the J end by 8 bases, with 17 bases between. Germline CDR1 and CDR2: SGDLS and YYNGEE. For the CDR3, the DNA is TGTGCCAGCAGCGTAGACCCTGTCCTGGGGGGAGGCTACACCTTC. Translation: CASSVDPVLGGGYTF.

CDR3 sequence: CAWSVRGGEKLFF. CDR3 DNA sequence: TGTGCCTGGAGTGTAAGAGGAGGTGAAAAACTGTTTTTT. V and J are TRBV30 and TRBJ1-4; D ambiguous. CDR1 is GTSNPN, CDR2 SVGIG, per germline (reference sequence). V lost 0 bases, J lost 7 bases, and 9 bases lay in between. The CDR3 has 13 amino acids.

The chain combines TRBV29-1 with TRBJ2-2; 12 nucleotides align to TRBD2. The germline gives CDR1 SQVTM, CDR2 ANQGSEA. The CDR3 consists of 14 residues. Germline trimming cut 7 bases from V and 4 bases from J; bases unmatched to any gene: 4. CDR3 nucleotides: TGCAGCGCACGACTAGCGGGGGTCACCGGGGAGCTGTTTTTT. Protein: CSARLAGVTGELFF.

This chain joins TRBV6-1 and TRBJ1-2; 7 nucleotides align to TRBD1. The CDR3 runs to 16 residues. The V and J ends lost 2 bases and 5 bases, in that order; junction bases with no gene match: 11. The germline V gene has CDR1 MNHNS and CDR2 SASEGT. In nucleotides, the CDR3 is TGTGCCAGCAGTGAACTTGTTGGGACAGCGGGGTATGGCTACACCTTC. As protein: CASSELVGTAGYGYTF.

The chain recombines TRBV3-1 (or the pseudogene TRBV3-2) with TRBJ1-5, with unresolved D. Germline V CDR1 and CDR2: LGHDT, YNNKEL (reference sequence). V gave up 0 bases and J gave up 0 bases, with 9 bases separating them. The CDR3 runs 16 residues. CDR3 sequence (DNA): TGTGCCAGCAGCCAAGACGGTGGTTATAGCAATCAGCCCCAGCATTTT. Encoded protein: CASSQDGGYSNQPQHF.

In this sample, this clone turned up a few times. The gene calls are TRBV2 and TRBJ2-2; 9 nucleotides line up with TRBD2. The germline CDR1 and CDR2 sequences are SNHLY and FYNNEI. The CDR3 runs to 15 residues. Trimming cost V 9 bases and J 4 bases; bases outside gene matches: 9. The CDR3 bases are TGTGCCAGTACGACAGGCGGGAGGGGCACCGGGGAGCTGTTTTTT. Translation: CASTTGGRGTGELFF.

The CDR3 loop reads CASSLWFRGRGEQYF. DNA for the CDR3: TGTGCCAGCAGTTTATGGTTCAGGGGGCGAGGCGAGCAGTACTTC. The rearrangement uses TRBV28 and TRBJ2-7, with 8 bases lining up with TRBD1. With V trimmed by 0 bases and J by 6 bases, 7 bases remained unmatched. CDR1 is MDHEN, CDR2 SYDVKM, per germline. This CDR3 has 15 residues.

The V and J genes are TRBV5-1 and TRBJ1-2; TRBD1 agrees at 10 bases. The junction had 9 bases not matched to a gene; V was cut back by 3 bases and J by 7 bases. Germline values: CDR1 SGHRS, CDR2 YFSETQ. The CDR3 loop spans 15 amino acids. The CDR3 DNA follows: TGCGCCAGCAGCTACACGGCCGGGACAGGGGCTGGCTACACCTTC. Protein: CASSYTAGTGAGYTF.

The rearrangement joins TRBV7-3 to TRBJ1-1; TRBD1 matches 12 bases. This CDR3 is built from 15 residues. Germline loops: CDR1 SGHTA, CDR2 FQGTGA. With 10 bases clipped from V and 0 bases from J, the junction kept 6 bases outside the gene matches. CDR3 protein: CATPGTGGMNTEAFF. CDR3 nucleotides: TGTGCCACACCCGGGACAGGGGGCATGAACACTGAAGCTTTCTTT.

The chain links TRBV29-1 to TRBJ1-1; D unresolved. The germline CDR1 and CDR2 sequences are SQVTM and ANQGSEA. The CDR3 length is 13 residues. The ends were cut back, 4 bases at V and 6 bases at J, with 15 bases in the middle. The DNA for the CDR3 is TGCAGCGTTGGGAAGTGGGGTTTGGCTGAAGCTTTCTTT. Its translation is CSVGKWGLAEAFF.

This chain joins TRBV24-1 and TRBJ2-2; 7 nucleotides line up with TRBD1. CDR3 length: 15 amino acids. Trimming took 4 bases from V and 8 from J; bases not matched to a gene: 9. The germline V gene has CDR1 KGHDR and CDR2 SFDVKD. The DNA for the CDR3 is TGTGCCACCAGTGACCAGGACAGGATGATGGGGGAGCTGTTTTTT. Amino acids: CATSDQDRMMGELFF.

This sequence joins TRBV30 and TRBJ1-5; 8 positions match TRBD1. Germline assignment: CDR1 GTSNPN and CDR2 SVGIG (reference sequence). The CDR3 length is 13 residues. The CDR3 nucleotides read TGTGCTTTTGACAGGGGCGTCAATCAGCCCCAGCATTTT. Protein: CAFDRGVNQPQHF.

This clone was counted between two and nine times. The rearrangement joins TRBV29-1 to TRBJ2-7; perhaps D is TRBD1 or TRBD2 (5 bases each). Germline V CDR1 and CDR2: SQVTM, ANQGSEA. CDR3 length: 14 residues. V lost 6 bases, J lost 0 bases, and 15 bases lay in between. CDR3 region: CSVNPGRSSYEQYF. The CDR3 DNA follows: TGCAGCGTCAACCCGGGACGTAGCTCCTACGAGCAGTACTTC.

The CDR3 spells CASSLWTGEKLFF. Written as DNA, the CDR3 is TGTGCCAGCAGCCTATGGACCGGTGAAAAACTGTTTTTT. The rearrangement uses TRBV7-2 and TRBJ1-4; D is uncertain. This CDR3 comprises 13 residues. The V gene lost 5 bases and the J gene lost 7 bases, with 11 bases spanning the gap. The germline V gene encodes CDR1 SGHTA and CDR2 FQGNSA.

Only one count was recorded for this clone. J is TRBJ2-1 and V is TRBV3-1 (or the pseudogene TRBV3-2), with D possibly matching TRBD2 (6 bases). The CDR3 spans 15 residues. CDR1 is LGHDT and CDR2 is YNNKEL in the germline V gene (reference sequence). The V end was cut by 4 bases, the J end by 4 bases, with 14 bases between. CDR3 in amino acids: CASSPEAGPYNEQFF. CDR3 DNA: TGTGCCAGCAGCCCTGAAGCGGGCCCGTACAATGAGCAGTTCTTC.

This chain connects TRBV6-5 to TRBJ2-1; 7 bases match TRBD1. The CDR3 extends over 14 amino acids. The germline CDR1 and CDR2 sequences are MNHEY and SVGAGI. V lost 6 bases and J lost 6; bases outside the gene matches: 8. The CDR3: CASRGQGDANEQFF. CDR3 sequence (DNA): TGTGCCAGCAGAGGGCAGGGGGACGCCAATGAGCAGTTCTTC.

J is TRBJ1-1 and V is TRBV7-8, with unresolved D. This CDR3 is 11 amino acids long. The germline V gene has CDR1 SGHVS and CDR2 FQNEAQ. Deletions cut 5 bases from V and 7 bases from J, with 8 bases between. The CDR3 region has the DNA TGTGCCAGCAGCCCTCCTGATGAAGCTTTCTTT. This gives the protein CASSPPDEAFF.

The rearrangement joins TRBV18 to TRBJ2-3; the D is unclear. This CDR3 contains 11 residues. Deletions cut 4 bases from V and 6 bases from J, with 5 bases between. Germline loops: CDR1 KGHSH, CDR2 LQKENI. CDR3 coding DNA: TGTGCCAGCTCACGTGCTGATACGCAGTATTTT. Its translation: CASSRADTQYF.

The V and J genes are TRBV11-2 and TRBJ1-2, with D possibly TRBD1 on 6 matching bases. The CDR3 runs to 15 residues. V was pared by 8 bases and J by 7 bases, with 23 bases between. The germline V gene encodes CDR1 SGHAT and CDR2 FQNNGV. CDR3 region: CASEPHRESGGGYTF. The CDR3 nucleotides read TGTGCCAGCGAGCCCCACAGGGAATCGGGAGGTGGCTACACCTTC. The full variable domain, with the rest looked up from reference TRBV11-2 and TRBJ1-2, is EAGVAQSPRYKIIEKRQSVAFWCNPISGHATLYWYQQILGQGPKLLIQFQNNGVVDDSQLPKDRFSAERLKGVDSTLKIQPAKLEDSAVYLCASEPHRESGGGYTFGSGTRLTVV.

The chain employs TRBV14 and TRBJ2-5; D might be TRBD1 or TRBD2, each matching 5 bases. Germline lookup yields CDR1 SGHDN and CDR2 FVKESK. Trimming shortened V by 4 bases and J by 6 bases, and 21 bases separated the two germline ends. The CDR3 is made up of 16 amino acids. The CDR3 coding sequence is TGTGCCAGCAGCCCCACCCCCGGGGACCCCGTGAAGACCCAGTACTTC. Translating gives CASSPTPGDPVKTQYF.

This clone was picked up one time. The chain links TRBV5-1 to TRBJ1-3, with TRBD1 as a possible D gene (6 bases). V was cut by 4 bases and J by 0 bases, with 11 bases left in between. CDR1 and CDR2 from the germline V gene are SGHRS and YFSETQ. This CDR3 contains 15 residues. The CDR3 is CASSTTGLSGNTIYF. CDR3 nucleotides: TGCGCCAGCAGCACCACAGGGCTCTCTGGAAACACCATATATTTT.

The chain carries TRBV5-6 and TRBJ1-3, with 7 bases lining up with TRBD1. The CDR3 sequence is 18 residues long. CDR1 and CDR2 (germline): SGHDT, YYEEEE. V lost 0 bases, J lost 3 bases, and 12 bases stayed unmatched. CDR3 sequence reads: CASSLADDRESGGNTIYF. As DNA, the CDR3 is TGTGCCAGCAGCTTGGCCGATGACAGGGAGAGTGGTGGAAACACCATATATTTT.